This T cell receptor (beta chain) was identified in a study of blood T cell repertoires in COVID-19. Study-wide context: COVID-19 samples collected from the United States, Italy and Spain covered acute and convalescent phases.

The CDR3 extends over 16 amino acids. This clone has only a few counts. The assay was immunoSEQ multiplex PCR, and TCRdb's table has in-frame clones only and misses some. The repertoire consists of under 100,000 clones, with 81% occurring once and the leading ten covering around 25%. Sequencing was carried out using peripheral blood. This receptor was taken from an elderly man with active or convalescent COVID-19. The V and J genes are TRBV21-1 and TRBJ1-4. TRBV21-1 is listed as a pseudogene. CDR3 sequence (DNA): TGTGCCCGCGGGGGACATTACTTTAAGGTCGCTGAAAAACTGTTTTTT. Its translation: CARGGHYFKVAEKLFF.